This T cell receptor (beta chain) was observed in a study of CD8 T cells in Susac syndrome. Study as a whole: Sequencing included Susac syndrome patients, over 5 of them with active disease and roughly eight in remission.

Random hexamers primed reverse transcription of 0.5 to 1 ug RNA. TCRdb re-derived calls from the immunoSEQ multiplex PCR reads in MiXCR, one entry per CDR3 protein. Seen here are 160,000 or so distinct CDR3 sequences, around 96% observed once, and the top ten hold 0.16%. Trimming cost V 0 bases and J 8 bases; bases outside gene matches: 5. This CDR3 is built from 15 residues. Looked up from germline, CDR1 is SGDLS and CDR2 is YYNGEE. This clonotype has only one observation. Negative isolation was used for CD8+ and CD4+ T cells, and FACS enrichment was applied to TEMRA cells. The sample comprised CD4+ T cells from PBMCs. The origin of this receptor is a human donor with Susac syndrome. The rearrangement links TRBV9 to TRBJ2-1; 10 bases line up with TRBD1. CDR3 in amino acids: CASSVAGQGNYEQFF. CDR3 bases: TGTGCCAGCAGCGTAGCGGGACAGGGGAACTATGAGCAGTTCTTC.